Here is one TCR beta chain with its context. J lost 6 bases, V lost 1 base, and 6 bases had no gene match. The CDR3 is made up of 16 amino acids. Germline CDR1 GTSNPN, CDR2 SVGIG (reference sequence). Method: immunoSEQ multiplex PCR; TCRdb's copy keeps in-frame clones and lacks some. The table records about 1,900 clones, 90% of them present only once. This sample was taken from a study of chemoradiotherapy in HPV16-positive cancers. Over chemoradiotherapy, repertoires were sampled more than once. The source of this sequence is a human donor with HPV-associated anogenital cancer. This chain joins TRBV30 and TRBJ2-1; TRBD2 matches 13 bases. Material: tumor tissue, obtained from a patient who underwent chemoradiotherapy. CDR3 bases: TGTGCCTGGAGTGACACTAGCGGGGGGGCTTTCAATGAGCAGTTCTTC. It codes for CAWSDTSGGAFNEQFF. Complete variable domain (other parts from reference TRBV30 and TRBJ2-1): SQTIHQWPATLVQPVGSPLSLECTVEGTSNPNLYWYRQAAGRGLQLLFYSVGIGQISSEVPQNLSASRPQDRQFILSSKKLLLSDSGFYLCAWSDTSGGAFNEQFFGPGTRLTVL.